This TCR beta chain was retrieved from a study of T cell responses to AZD1222 COVID-19 vaccine. Regarding the study as a whole: A mostly white British donor set with more females was recruited, and clonal diversity was possibly underestimated. The study identified only six AZD1222 recipients as seropositive at baseline. Vaccine-related CD4 TCRs covered spike, predominating at 160-218 and 743-854.

Comment on this clone: Its antigen is still unknown.

This table comes from immunoSEQ multiplex PCR, and its TCRdb copy is limited to in-frame clones, with some not included. The sample lists 150,000 to 200,000 clones, about 92% occurring once. The TCR was taken from an adult in good health. Specimen: peripheral blood, collected on day 0 of AZD1222 vaccination.

CDR3: CASSSTGVLPYQPQHF. CDR3 DNA sequence: TGTGCCAGCAGCAGCACAGGGGTCCTCCCTTATCAGCCCCAGCATTTT. This rearrangement joins TRBV7-9 to TRBJ1-5, with 7 bases identical to TRBD1. Germline-derived CDR1 and CDR2 are SEHNR and FQNEAQ (reference sequence). Trimming at V came to 5 bases and at J to 5 bases, leaving 12 bases not matched to a gene. CDR3 size: 16 residues.